A selection of T cell receptor beta chains follows, all from one sample in a study of blood T cell repertoires in COVID-19. Only in-frame clones appear in the TCRdb table, and some are missing; sequencing was by immunoSEQ multiplex PCR. The sample contains 150,000 to 250,000 clones, about 80% of which appear only once. Specimen: PBMCs or T cells enriched from blood (not recorded which). Source of these receptors: a man aged 40-49 years who had recovered from COVID-19. The CDR3 runs from the conserved cysteine through the conserved F or W.

v_gene,j_gene,CDR3aa
TRBV7-9,TRBJ1-2,CASSLRWGLDLVDGYTF
TRBV3-1/TRBV3-2,TRBJ2-5,CASSPGASSSQTQYF
TRBV28,TRBJ1-1,CASSSPGTVKNTEAFF
TRBV30,TRBJ1-1,CAWSARVAFF
TRBV4-1,TRBJ1-1,CASSQDRTTTNTEAFF
TRBV24-1,TRBJ1-2,CATSEHPGQGNYGYTF
TRBV10-3,TRBJ1-1,CATTDSAKNTEAFF
TRBV5-1,TRBJ1-6,CASSLEAGGGSYNSPLHF
TRBV19,TRBJ1-3,CASSMDFGTGLLPGNTIYF
TRBV5-6,TRBJ2-2,CASSLVSGVYAGELFF
TRBV5-4,TRBJ1-1,CASSWTGKETEAFF
TRBV5-6,TRBJ2-7,CASSRFPGQGTAEQYF
TRBV6-6,TRBJ1-1,CASSHSRSRSMNTEAFF
TRBV28,TRBJ1-2,CASSSGQANYGYTF
TRBV12-3/TRBV12-4,TRBJ2-4,CASSLGDLFIQYF
TRBV15,TRBJ1-2,CATSRAWGLNYGYTF
TRBV20-1,TRBJ2-7,CSASSVGEQYF